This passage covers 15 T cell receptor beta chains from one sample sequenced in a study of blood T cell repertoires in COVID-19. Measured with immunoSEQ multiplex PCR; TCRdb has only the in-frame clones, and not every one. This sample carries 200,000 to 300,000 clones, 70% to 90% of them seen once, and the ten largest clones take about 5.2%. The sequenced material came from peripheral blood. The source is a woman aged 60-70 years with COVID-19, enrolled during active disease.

The CDR3 DNA is TGTGCCAGCAAAAACCCGGCCGGGGAGCTGTTTTTT. Its protein is CASKNPAGELFF. V and J are TRBV12-3 or TRBV12-4 and TRBJ2-2; D is uncertain. This CDR3 contains 12 residues. V lost 7 bases, J lost 6 bases, and 9 bases lay in between.

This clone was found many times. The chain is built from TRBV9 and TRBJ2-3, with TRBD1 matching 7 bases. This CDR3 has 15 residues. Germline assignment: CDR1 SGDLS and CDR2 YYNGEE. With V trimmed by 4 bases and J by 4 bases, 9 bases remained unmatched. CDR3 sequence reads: CASSHRQGLADTQYF. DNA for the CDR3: TGTGCCAGCAGCCATCGACAGGGCCTGGCAGATACGCAGTATTTT.

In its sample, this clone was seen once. CDR3 in amino acids: CASSFLRGAGANVLTF. DNA of the CDR3: TGTGCCAGCAGCTTTCTCAGGGGAGCAGGGGCCAACGTCCTGACTTTC. The chain carries TRBV7-2 and TRBJ2-6; D is perhaps TRBD1 (6 bases). CDR1 is SGHTA, CDR2 FQGNSA, per germline. The CDR3 is 16 amino acids. The V gene lost 3 bases and the J gene lost 4 bases, with 13 bases spanning the gap.

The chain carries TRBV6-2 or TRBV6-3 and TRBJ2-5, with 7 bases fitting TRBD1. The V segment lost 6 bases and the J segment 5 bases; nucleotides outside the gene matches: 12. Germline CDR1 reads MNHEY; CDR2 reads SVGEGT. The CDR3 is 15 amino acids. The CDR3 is CASSAVGGAPETQYF. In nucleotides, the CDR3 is TGTGCCAGCAGCGCCGTAGGGGGCGCCCCCGAGACCCAGTACTTC.

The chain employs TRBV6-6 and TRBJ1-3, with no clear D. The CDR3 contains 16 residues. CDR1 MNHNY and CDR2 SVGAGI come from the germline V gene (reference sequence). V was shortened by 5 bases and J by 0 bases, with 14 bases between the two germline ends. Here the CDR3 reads CASSPAGVSSGNTIYF. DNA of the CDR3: TGTGCCAGCAGTCCAGCCGGGGTTAGCTCTGGAAACACCATATATTTT.

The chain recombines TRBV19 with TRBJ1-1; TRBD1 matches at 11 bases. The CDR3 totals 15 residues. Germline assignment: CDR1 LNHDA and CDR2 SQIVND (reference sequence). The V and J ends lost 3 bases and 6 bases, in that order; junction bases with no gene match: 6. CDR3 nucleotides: TGTGCCAGTAGTATGCGAGTGGGACAGGGGGCTGAAGCTTTCTTT. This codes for CASSMRVGQGAEAFF. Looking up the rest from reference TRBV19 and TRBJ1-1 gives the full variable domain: DGGITQSPKYLFRKEGQNVTLSCEQNLNHDAMYWYRQDPGQGLRLIYYSQIVNDFQKGDIAEGYSVSREKKESFPLTVTSAQKNPTAFYLCASSMRVGQGAEAFFGQGTRLTVV.

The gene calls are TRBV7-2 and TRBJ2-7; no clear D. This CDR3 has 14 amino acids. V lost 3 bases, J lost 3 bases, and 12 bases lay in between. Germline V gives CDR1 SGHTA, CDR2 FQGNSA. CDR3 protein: CASSFPAGLYEQYF. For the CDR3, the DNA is TGTGCCAGCAGCTTCCCGGCAGGCCTCTACGAGCAGTACTTC.

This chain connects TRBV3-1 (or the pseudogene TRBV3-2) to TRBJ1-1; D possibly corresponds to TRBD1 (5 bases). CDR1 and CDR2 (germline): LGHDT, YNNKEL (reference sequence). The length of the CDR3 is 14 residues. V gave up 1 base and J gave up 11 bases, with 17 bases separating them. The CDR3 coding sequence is TGTGCCAGCAGCCAAGGCGCCAGGGCCGGACGGGCTTTCTTT. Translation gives CASSQGARAGRAFF.

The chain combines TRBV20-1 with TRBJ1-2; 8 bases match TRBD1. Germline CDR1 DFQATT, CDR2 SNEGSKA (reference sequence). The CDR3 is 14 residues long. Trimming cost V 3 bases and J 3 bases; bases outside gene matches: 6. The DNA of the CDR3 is TGCAGTGCTAGTGTGGGACAGGCGCACTATGGCTACACCTTC. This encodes CSASVGQAHYGYTF.

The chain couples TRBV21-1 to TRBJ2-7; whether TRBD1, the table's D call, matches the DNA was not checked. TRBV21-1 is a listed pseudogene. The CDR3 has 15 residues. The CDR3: CASSKERGRSYEQYF. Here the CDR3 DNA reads TGTGCCAGCAGCAAAGAAAGGGGGCGATCCTACGAGCAGTACTTC.

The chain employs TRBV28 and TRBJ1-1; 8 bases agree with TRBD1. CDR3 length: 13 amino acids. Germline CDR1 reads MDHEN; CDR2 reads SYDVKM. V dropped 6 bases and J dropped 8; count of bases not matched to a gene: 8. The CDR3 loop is CASRPTGQVEAFF. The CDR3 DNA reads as TGTGCCAGCAGACCAACGGGACAGGTGGAAGCTTTCTTT.

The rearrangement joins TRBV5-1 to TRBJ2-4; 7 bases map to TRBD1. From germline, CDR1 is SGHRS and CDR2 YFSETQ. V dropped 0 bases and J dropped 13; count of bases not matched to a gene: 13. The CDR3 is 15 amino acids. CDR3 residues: CASSLEKGQSSWQYF. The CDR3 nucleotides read TGCGCCAGCAGCTTGGAAAAGGGACAGTCCTCTTGGCAGTACTTC.

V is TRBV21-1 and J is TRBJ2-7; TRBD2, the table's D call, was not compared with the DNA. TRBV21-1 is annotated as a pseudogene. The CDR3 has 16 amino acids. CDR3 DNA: TGTGCCAGCAGCAAACTCCAGGGACTACCCACCTACGAGCAGTACTTC. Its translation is CASSKLQGLPTYEQYF.

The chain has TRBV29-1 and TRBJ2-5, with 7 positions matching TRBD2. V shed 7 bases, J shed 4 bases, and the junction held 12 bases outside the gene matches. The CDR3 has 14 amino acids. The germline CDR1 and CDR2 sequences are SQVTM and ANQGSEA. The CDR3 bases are TGCAGCGCCGAGTGGGGGGGTTGGGGAGAGACCCAGTACTTC. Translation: CSAEWGGWGETQYF.

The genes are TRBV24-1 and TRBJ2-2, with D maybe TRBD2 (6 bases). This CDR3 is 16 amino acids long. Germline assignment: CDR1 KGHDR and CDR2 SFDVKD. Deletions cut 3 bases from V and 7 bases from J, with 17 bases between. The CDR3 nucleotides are TGTGCCACCAGTGATCCCTCCGGGGGAAGCGGCGGGGAGCTGTTTTTT. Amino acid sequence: CATSDPSGGSGGELFF.